The sequence of this T cell receptor (beta chain) was determined in a study of long-term antiretroviral therapy in people with HIV. Study conclusions and caveats: Versus controls, repertoires in people with HIV had narrower CDR3 length ranges. Post-ART, diversity grew, though it stayed under transplant donor control levels. In the period from about 2004 to 2017, blood was collected, possibly under older ART regimens.

The junction had 5 bases not matched to a gene; V was cut back by 5 bases and J by 2 bases. Germline V gene sequence: CDR1 ENHRY, CDR2 SYGVKD. The CDR3 loop spans 15 amino acids. As for this clone: The antigen remains unidentified.

Investigators performed immunoSEQ version v3.0 at survey level. Roughly 35,000-50,000 T-cell genomes per sample were the sequencing target. This table comes from immunoSEQ multiplex PCR, and its TCRdb copy is limited to in-frame clones, with some not included. The repertoire has over 25,000 clones, around 89% of them found once; the top ten carry around 9%. This clonotype was sampled from a man aged 45-65 years with HIV. The chain is built from TRBV10-3 and TRBJ1-4, with 7 positions matching TRBD1. The specimen was unsorted PBMCs, collected 3.2 years before starting antiretroviral therapy. In nucleotides, the CDR3 is TGTGCCATCAGTTCAGGGGGTAGGACTAATGAAAAACTGTTTTTT. Translating it yields CAISSGGRTNEKLFF.